This TCR beta chain derives from a study of molecular identifiers for immune sequencing clone quantification. Turning to the study itself: Replicate experiments divided RNA from about 20,000 or 100,000 naive CD8 cells into five parts and sequenced four.

Each CDR3 protein gets one entry after TCRdb re-called the PCR reads with MiXCR. This sample yields 550,000 to 750,000 distinct CDR3 sequences, of which 15% to 20% are seen a single time; roughly 0.83% belongs to the top ten. Sorting recovered naive CD8 T cells on a CD8+CD4-CCR7+CD45RA+ profile. The CDR3 spans 21 residues. Germline assignment: CDR1 GTSNPN and CDR2 SVGIG (reference sequence). With 0 bases clipped from V and 1 base from J, the junction kept 21 bases outside the gene matches. V and J are TRBV30 and TRBJ2-5; the match to TRBD2 covers 9 bases. This sequence was found in a human donor in good health. Some libraries in this study had Jurkat cell RNA spiked in. Sequencing used naive CD8+ T cells from blood, with Jurkat cell RNA spiked in. Indicated subset: FACS-sorted CD8+CD4-CCR7+CD45RA+ naive T cells. The CDR3 protein is CAWSVRVASGMVWEFQETQYF. The CDR3, as DNA: TGTGCCTGGAGTGTCAGGGTTGCTAGCGGGATGGTTTGGGAATTCCAAGAGACCCAGTACTTC.